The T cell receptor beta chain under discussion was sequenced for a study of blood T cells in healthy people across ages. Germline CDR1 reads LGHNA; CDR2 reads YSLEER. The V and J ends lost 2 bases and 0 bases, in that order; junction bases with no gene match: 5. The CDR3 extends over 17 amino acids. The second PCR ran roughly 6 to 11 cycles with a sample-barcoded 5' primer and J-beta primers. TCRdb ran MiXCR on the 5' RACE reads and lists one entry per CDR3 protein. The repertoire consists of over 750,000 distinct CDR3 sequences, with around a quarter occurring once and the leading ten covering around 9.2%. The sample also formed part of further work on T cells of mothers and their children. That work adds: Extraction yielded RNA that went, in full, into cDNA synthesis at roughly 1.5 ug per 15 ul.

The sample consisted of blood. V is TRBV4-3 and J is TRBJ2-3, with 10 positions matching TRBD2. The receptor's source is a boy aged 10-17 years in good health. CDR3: CASSQLTSGPSTDTQYF. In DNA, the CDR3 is TGCGCCAGCAGCCAATTGACTAGCGGGCCCAGCACAGATACGCAGTATTTT.